This section outlines one T cell receptor beta chain sequence together with its context. The data belong to a study of technical replicates of blood from several donors. Sequenced by immunoSEQ multiplex PCR; TCRdb stores in-frame clones only, minus some. The sample records more than 70,000 clones, roughly 94% being singletons. Germline assignment: CDR1 MGHRA and CDR2 YSYEKL. V dropped 0 bases and J dropped 4; count of bases not matched to a gene: 6. CDR3 size: 15 residues. The chain carries TRBV4-1 and TRBJ2-7, with 7 bases lining up with TRBD1. The receptor was derived from a human donor in good health. Material for sequencing was T cells isolated from PBMCs. This CDR3 reads CASSQEVTGLYEQYF. CDR3 DNA sequence: TGCGCCAGCAGCCAAGAAGTGACAGGGCTTTACGAGCAGTACTTC.